This T cell receptor beta chain stems from a study of blood T cell repertoires in COVID-19. As originally analysed: Estimation of nucleated cell counts relied on the amplification of reference gene primers. Libraries were prepared by immunoSEQ multiplex PCR; TCRdb keeps only in-frame clonotypes and omits some of them. V and J calls and clone size are as listed in that table; D and trimming were resolved from the DNA. The top ten hold about 16% of the sample, which has 150,000 to 190,000 clones, roughly nine tenths seen once. In germline, CDR1 is SGHRS, CDR2 YFSETQ. The CDR3 contains 16 residues. V was shortened by 0 bases and J by 6 bases, with 13 bases between the two germline ends.

Sequencing was carried out using peripheral blood. The receptor's source is a middle-aged woman with acute or convalescent COVID-19. The chain joins TRBV5-1 to TRBJ1-6, with D possibly being TRBD1 (6 bases). CDR3 sequence reads: CASSLGVGGGNSPLHF. CDR3 sequence (DNA): TGCGCCAGCAGCTTGGGGGTTGGGGGCGGTAATTCACCCCTCCACTTT.